Below, one T cell receptor beta chain is given with its context. Authors' processing steps: How many nucleated cells were present was estimated from reference gene primer amplification. Generated by immunoSEQ multiplex PCR, the TCRdb table keeps only in-frame clones and is missing some. Clone size and the V and J calls come from that table; the DNA yielded D and trimming. Of approximately 180,000 clones in the sample, around 85% were seen once. This sample is part of a study of blood T cell repertoires in COVID-19. Study-wide background: Material from acute and convalescent COVID-19 was sourced from the United States, Italy and Spain.

While infection was still active, Seattle patients were enrolled and then followed longitudinally. CDR1 is MDHEN, CDR2 SYDVKM, per germline. Trimming shortened V by 7 bases and J by 4 bases, and 19 bases separated the two germline ends. CDR3 length: 15 amino acids. The source of this sequence is a person between 65 and 79 years old with COVID-19, enrolled during active disease. The sequenced sample consisted of peripheral blood. This chain links TRBV28 with TRBJ1-2, with D maybe TRBD1 (5 bases). This CDR3 reads CASNWRGSSVYGYTF. The CDR3 nucleotides are TGTGCCAGCAACTGGCGGGGGTCGAGCGTCTATGGCTACACCTTC.